The next 7 T cell receptor beta chains were all read from a single sample in a study of cytomegalovirus exposure and HLA in healthy donors. In the PCR, 60 Vbeta and 13 Jbeta primers were used. Assay: immunoSEQ multiplex PCR; the TCRdb copy retains only in-frame clones and omits some. Of under 200,000 clones listed, about four fifths are singletons. The sample taken for sequencing was PBMCs. The receptors derive from a woman aged 45-59 years in good health and CMV-seropositive.

This chain uses TRBV30 with TRBJ2-7; 7 bases line up with TRBD1. The trim removed 8 bases at V and 0 bases at J, leaving 10 bases unmatched. Germline CDR1 is GTSNPN and CDR2 is SVGIG (reference sequence). CDR3 length equals 14 residues. CDR3 region: CARTGQRYSYEQYF. The CDR3 nucleotides read TGTGCCCGGACGGGACAGCGTTACTCCTACGAGCAGTACTTC.

This chain uses TRBV19 with TRBJ1-2, with a weak D call TRBD1 (6 bases). The CDR3 extends over 13 amino acids. The V gene lost 5 bases and the J gene lost 5 bases, with 12 bases spanning the gap. Germline CDR1 and CDR2: LNHDA and SQIVND (reference sequence). The CDR3 DNA reads as TGTGCCAGTAGTTTTAACAGGGAATATGGCTACACCTTC. Amino acids: CASSFNREYGYTF. Looking up the rest from reference TRBV19 and TRBJ1-2 gives the full variable domain: DGGITQSPKYLFRKEGQNVTLSCEQNLNHDAMYWYRQDPGQGLRLIYYSQIVNDFQKGDIAEGYSVSREKKESFPLTVTSAQKNPTAFYLCASSFNREYGYTFGSGTRLTVV.

The chain links TRBV9 to TRBJ2-3; D remains unclear. V was trimmed by 4 bases and J by 2 bases, leaving 14 bases between them. CDR1 and CDR2 from the germline V gene are SGDLS and YYNGEE. CDR3 length: 15 amino acids. The CDR3 reads CASSPLESLTDTQYF. The CDR3 nucleotides read TGTGCCAGCAGCCCCCTAGAGTCACTCACAGATACGCAGTATTTT.

The chain is built from TRBV4-2 and TRBJ1-5; D perhaps matches TRBD1 (5 bases). CDR1 and CDR2 (germline): LGHNA, YNFKEQ. This CDR3 spans 13 amino acids. The V end lost 0 bases, the J end lost 7 bases, and 7 bases lay between the germline ends. The CDR3 nucleotides are TGTGCCAGCAGCCAAGACGGGGGACAGCCCCAGCATTTT. Its translation is CASSQDGGQPQHF.

The genes are TRBV13 and TRBJ2-1; 8 bases are shared with TRBD1. Losses at the gene ends were 4 bases for V and 3 bases for J; bases not matched to a gene: 11. The CDR3 is 17 residues long. Per germline, CDR1 PRHDT and CDR2 FYEKMQ (reference sequence). The CDR3 loop is CASSSQAGTGDYNEQFF. The CDR3 DNA sequence: TGTGCCAGCAGCTCCCAGGCCGGGACAGGCGACTACAATGAGCAGTTCTTC.

A remark on this clone: One end of the junction varies from germline; a read error may be responsible. The J gene is TRBJ2-7, the V gene TRBV7-9; TRBD2 matches at 9 bases. CDR1 SEHNR and CDR2 FQNEAQ come from the germline V gene (reference sequence). The CDR3 runs to 14 residues. The DNA of the CDR3 is TGTTCCAGCGGCGCGGGAGGGCGGGGCTACGAGCAGTACTTC. As protein: CSSGAGGRGYEQYF.

The V call is TRBV19, the J call TRBJ1-5; D call uncertain. The V end lost 2 bases, the J end lost 4 bases, and 12 bases lay between the germline ends. This CDR3 is 15 amino acids long. CDR1 is LNHDA, CDR2 SQIVND, per germline (reference sequence). DNA of the CDR3: TGTGCCAGTAGTATATTACCCGCGTTTAATCAGCCCCAGCATTTT. The encoded protein is CASSILPAFNQPQHF.